The T cell receptor beta chain under discussion was sequenced for a study of T cell repertoires in cytomegalovirus infection. Study in general: It was the public TCR beta signatures that indicated both CMV infection and matching HLA type. Overall study results and limits: Based on cumulative public TCR beta family frequency, carriers of CMV plus the relevant HLA were identified. CMV-specific TCR beta clonotypes restricted by HLA-C were the ones dominating the ex vivo response.

A single record per CDR3 protein comes from TCRdb applying MiXCR to the reads. The table records over 150,000 distinct CDR3 sequences, around 20% of them present only once. Concerning this clonotype: No antigen is known for it. A single base separates this from a much larger clone, so it may be a read error.

The CDR3 consists of 15 residues. V shed 8 bases and J 7 bases; nucleotides not matched to a gene: 13. The germline V gene has CDR1 SGHTA and CDR2 FQGNSA. This TCR came from a human donor in good health (CMV status not recorded). Some clones in this sample may be carry-over from other donors' samples. The genes are TRBV7-2 and TRBJ2-1; TRBD1 agrees at 8 bases. Sequencing was performed on PBMCs. In DNA, the CDR3 is TGTGCCAGCGGCGCCGACCGGGACAGGAGGAATGAGCAGTTCTTC. Translation: CASGADRDRRNEQFF.